This TCR beta chain was found in a study of cytomegalovirus exposure and HLA in healthy donors. Vbeta (60) and Jbeta (13) primers were used in the PCR. Produced via immunoSEQ multiplex PCR; TCRdb's table is partial and in-frame only. Altogether 130,000 or so clones are present, more than 70% being singletons, with the ten largest covering approximately 0.86%. Trimming shortened V by 6 bases and J by 5 bases, and 15 bases separated the two germline ends. The CDR3 is 14 residues long. The germline CDR1 and CDR2 sequences are SNHLY and FYNNEI. This chain links TRBV2 with TRBJ2-3, with a tentative D call TRBD2 (5 bases). The sequencing sample was made of PBMCs. The receptor's source is a woman aged 60-75 years in good health and CMV-seronegative. The CDR3, as DNA: TGTGCCAGCAGAGCGGAGTCGGGTAGAGATACGCAGTATTTT. This translates into CASRAESGRDTQYF.